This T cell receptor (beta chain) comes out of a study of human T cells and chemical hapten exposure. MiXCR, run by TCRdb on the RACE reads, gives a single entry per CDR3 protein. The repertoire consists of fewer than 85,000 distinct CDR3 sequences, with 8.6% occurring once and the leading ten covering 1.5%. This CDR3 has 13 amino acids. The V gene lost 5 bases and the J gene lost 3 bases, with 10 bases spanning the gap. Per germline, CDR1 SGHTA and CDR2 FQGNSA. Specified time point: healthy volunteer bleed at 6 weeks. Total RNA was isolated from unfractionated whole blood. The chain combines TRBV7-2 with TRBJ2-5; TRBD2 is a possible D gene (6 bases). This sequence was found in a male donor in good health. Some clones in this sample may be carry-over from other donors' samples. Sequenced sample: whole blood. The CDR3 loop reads CASSPSVEETQYF. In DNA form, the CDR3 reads TGTGCCAGCAGCCCTAGCGTTGAAGAGACCCAGTACTTC. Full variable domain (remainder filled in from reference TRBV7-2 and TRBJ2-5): GAGVSQSPSNKVTEKGKDVELRCDPISGHTALYWYRQSLGQGLEFLIYFQGNSAPDKSGLPSDRFSAERTGGSVSTLTIQRTQQEDSAVYLCASSPSVEETQYFGPGTRLLVL.